This paragraph covers one TCR beta chain sequence. The target antigen is unknown. Barcoded TCR alpha and TCR beta cDNA libraries with UMIs came from 5'RACE using constant-segment primers. In TCRdb, the 5' RACE reads were re-called with MiXCR into one record per CDR3 protein. Found here are about 190,000 distinct CDR3 sequences, 18% of them singletons; the top ten hold roughly 2.3%. The CDR3 totals 18 residues. Germline-derived CDR1 and CDR2 are LGHDT and YNNKEL (reference sequence). V lost 4 bases and J lost 4; bases outside the gene matches: 13. The source of the sample is a study of T-cell memory formation after mild COVID-19. Overall study: Among the donors, TCR clusters were largely specific to each donor. Regarding the study as a whole: CD4+ contracting clones lay mainly in CM and EM, CD8+ ones in EMRA. Memory from before infection featured some responding clones, which suggests cross-reactive memory joined.

The receptor comes from an adult woman who had mild COVID-19 (a few samples of this study predate the infection). Cell type and time point are not known. V usage is TRBV3-1 and J usage is TRBJ2-1, with 10 bases identical to TRBD2. The sequenced sample was PBMCs or a T cell subset sorted from them (not recorded which). As DNA, the CDR3 is TGTGCCAGCAGCCCCAGCGGGAGGGCCAGATTAATATACAATGAGCAGTTCTTC. It translates to CASSPSGRARLIYNEQFF.